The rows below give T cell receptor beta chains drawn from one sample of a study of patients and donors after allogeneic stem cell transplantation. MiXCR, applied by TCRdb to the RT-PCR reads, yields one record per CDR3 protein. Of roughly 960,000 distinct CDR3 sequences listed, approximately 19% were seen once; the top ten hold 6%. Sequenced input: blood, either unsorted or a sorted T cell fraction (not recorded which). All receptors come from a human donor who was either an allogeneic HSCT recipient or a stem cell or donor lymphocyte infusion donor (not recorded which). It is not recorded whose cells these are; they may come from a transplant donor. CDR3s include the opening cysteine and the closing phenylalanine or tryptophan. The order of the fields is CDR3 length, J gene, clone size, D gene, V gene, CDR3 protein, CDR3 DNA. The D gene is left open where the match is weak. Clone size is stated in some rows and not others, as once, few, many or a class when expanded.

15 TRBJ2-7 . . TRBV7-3 CASSPIPSVPYEQYF TGTGCCAGCAGCCCGATCCCTAGCGTTCCCTACGAGCAGTACTTC
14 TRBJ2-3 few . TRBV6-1 CASSAPKLTDTQYF TGTGCCAGCAGCGCCCCAAAACTCACAGATACGCAGTATTTT
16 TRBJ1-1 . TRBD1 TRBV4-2 CASSQDPNRGGTEAFF TGTGCCAGCAGCCAAGACCCCAACAGGGGAGGTACTGAAGCTTTCTTT
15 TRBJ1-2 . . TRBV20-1 CSARDSVKGNYGYTF TGCAGTGCTAGAGATTCGGTCAAGGGGAACTATGGCTACACCTTC
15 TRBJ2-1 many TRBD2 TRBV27 CASERSGRSYNEQFF TGTGCCAGCGAGAGGAGCGGGAGGTCCTACAATGAGCAGTTCTTC
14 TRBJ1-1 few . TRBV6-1 CASSEWGSGTEAFF TGTGCCAGCAGTGAGTGGGGATCGGGCACTGAAGCTTTCTTT
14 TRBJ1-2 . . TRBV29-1 CSVDDLERRYGYTF TGCAGCGTTGATGATCTAGAACGCCGCTATGGCTACACCTTC
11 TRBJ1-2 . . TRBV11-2 CASSPRTDLAF TGTGCCAGCAGCCCACGGACAGACCTCGCCTTC
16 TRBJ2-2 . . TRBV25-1 CASSEGSSAYTGELFF TGTGCCAGCAGTGAGGGGAGCTCCGCGTACACCGGGGAGCTGTTTTTT
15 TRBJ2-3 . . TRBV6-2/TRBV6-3 CASSGTDPSTDTQYF TGTGCCAGCAGTGGGACGGATCCTAGCACAGATACGCAGTATTTT
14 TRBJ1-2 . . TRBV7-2 CASSPAGGPRGYTF TGTGCCAGCAGCCCCGCGGGGGGCCCAAGAGGCTACACCTTC
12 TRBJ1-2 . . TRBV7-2 CASSLVRYGYTF TGTGCCAGCAGCTTAGTTCGCTATGGCTACACCTTC
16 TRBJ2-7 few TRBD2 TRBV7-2 CASSLGNGLVVYEQYF TGTGCCAGCAGCTTGGGGAACGGACTAGTTGTGTACGAGCAGTACTTC
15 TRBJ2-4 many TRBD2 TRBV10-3 CAISDRGLAQNIQYF TGTGCCATCAGTGATAGGGGACTAGCCCAAAACATTCAGTACTTC
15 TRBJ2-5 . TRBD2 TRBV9 CASSAGGLAEETQYF TGTGCCAGCAGCGCCGGAGGACTAGCGGAAGAGACCCAGTACTTC
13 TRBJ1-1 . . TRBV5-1 CASMEGANTEAFF TGCGCCAGCATGGAGGGTGCGAACACTGAAGCTTTCTTT
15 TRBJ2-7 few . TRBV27 CASSQTPPGFYEQYF TGTGCCAGCAGTCAAACCCCCCCAGGTTTCTACGAGCAGTACTTC
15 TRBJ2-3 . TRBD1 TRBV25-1 CASSEWDHRGDTQYF TGTGCCAGCAGTGAATGGGATCACAGGGGAGATACGCAGTATTTT
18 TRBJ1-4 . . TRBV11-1 CASSLDRFINATNEKLFF TGTGCCAGCAGCTTAGATCGGTTTATCAATGCAACTAATGAAAAACTGTTTTTT
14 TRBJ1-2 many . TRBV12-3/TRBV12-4 CASSLKNFNYGYTF TGTGCCAGCAGTTTAAAGAACTTCAACTATGGCTACACCTTC
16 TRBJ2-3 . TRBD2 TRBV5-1 CASSLEASGGTDTQYF TGCGCCAGCAGCCTGGAGGCTAGCGGGGGCACAGATACGCAGTATTTT
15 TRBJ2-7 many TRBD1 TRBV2 CASSAGTGGSYEQYF TGTGCCAGCAGTGCCGGGACAGGGGGCTCCTACGAGCAGTACTTC
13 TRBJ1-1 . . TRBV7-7 CASSSLGVTEAFF TGTGCCAGCAGCTCCCTCGGGGTCACTGAAGCTTTCTTT
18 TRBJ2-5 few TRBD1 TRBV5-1 CASSLKHNRGLSGETQYF TGCGCCAGCAGCTTGAAACATAACAGGGGTCTTTCTGGGGAGACCCAGTACTTC
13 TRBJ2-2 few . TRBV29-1 CSVEKGVTGELFF TGCAGCGTTGAAAAGGGAGTCACCGGGGAGCTGTTTTTT
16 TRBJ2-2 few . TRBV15 CATSRDIRGRSGELFF TGTGCCACCAGCAGAGATATCAGGGGCCGGTCCGGGGAGCTGTTTTTT
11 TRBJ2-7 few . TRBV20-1 CSALRSGEQYF TGCAGTGCTCTGAGGAGTGGCGAGCAGTACTTC
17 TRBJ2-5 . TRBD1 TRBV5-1 CASSLGDRGGFRETQYF TGCGCCAGCAGCTTGGGGGACAGGGGAGGCTTCCGAGAGACCCAGTACTTC
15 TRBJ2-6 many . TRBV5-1 CASSLTGTGANVLTF TGTGCCAGCAGTTTAACAGGGACTGGGGCCAACGTCCTGACTTTC
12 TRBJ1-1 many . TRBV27 CASSAGYTEAFF TGTGCCAGCAGTGCAGGGTACACTGAAGCTTTCTTT
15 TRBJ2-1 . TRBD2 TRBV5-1 CASSLGTSEHNEQFF TGCGCCAGCAGCTTAGGGACTAGCGAACACAATGAGCAGTTCTTC